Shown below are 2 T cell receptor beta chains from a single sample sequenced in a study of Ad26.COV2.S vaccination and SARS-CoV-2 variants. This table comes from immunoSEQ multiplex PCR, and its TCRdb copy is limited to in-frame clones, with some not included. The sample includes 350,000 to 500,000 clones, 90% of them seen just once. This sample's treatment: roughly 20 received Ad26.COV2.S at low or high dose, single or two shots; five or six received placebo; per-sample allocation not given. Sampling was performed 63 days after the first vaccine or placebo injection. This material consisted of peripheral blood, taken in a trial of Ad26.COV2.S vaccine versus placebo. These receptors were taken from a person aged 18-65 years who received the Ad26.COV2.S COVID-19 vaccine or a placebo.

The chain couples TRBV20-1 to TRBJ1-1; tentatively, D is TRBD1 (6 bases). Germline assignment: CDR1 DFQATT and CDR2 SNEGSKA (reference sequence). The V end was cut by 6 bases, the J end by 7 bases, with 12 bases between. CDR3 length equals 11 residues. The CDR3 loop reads CSAIQGGEAFF. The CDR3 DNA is TGCAGTGCGATACAGGGCGGTGAAGCTTTCTTT.

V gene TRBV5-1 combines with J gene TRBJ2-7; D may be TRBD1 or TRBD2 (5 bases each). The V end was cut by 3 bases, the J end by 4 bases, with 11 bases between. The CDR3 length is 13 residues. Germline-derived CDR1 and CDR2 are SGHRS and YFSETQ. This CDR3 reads CASSYPGTYEQYF. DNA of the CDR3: TGCGCCAGCAGCTACCCAGGGACGTACGAGCAGTACTTC.